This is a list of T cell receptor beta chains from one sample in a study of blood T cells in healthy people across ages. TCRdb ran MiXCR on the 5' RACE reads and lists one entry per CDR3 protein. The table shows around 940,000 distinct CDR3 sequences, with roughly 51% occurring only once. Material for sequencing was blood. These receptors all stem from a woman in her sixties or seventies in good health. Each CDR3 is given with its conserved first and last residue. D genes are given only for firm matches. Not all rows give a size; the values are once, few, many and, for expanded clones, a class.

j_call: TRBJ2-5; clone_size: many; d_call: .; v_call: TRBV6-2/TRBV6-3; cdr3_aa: CASSYIETQYF; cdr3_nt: TGTGCCAGCAGTTATATAGAGACCCAGTACTTC
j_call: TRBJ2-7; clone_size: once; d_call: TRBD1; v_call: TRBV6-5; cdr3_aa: CASSYERPKTGGEQYF; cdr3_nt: TGTGCCAGCAGTTACGAGAGGCCCAAGACAGGGGGCGAGCAGTACTTC
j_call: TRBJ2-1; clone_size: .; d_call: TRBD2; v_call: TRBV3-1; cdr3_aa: CASSPGLAIIWNEQFF; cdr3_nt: TGTGCCAGCAGCCCTGGACTAGCTATCATTTGGAATGAGCAGTTCTTC
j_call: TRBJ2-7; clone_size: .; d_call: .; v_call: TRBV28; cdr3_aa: CASTRYRDEQYF; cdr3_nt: TGTGCCAGCACCCGATACAGGGACGAGCAGTACTTC
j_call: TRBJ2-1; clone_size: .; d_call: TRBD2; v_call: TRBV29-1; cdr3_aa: CSGLAGSYNEQFF; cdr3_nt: TGCAGCGGACTAGCGGGATCCTACAATGAGCAGTTCTTC
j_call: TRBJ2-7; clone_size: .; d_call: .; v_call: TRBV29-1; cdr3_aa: CSGVQTGNEQYF; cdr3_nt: TGCAGCGGTGTTCAGACAGGCAACGAGCAGTACTTC
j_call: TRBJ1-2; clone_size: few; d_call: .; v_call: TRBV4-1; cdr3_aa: CASSQRVQGAKVYGYTF; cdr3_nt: TGCGCCAGCAGCCAGAGGGTTCAGGGCGCAAAGGTGTATGGCTACACCTTC
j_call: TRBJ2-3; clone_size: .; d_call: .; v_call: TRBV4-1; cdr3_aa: CASSPWGSGGSTETQYF; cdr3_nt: TGCGCCAGCAGCCCTTGGGGCAGCGGAGGTAGCACAGAGACGCAGTATTTT
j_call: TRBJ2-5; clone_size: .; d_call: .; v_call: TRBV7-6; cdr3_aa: CASSFDRHLGQETQYF; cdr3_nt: TGTGCCAGCAGCTTCGACAGACACCTAGGACAAGAGACCCAGTACTTC
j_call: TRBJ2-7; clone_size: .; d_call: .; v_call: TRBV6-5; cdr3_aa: CASRRGTAYEQYF; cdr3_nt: TGTGCCAGCAGACGCGGGACTGCCTACGAGCAGTACTTC
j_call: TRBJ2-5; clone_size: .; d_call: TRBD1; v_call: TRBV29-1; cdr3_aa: CSVGQGMKTQYF; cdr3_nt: TGCAGCGTTGGACAGGGGATGAAGACCCAGTACTTC
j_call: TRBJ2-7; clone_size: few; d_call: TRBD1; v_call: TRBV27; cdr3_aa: CASGMGQYYEQYF; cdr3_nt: TGTGCCAGCGGTATGGGACAGTACTACGAGCAGTACTTC